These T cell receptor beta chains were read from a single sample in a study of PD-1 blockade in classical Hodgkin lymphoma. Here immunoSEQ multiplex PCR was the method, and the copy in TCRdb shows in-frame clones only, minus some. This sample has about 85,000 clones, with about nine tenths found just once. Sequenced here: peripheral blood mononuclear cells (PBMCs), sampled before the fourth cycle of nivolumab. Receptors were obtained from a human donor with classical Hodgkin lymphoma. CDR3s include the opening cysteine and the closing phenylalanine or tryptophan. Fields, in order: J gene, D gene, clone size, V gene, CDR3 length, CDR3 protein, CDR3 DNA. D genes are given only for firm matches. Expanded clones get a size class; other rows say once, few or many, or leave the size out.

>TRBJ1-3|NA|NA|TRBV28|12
CAGGSAGNTIYF
TGTGCCGGAGGCTCGGCTGGAAACACCATATATTTT
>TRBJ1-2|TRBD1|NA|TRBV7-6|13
CASSRTRGLGYTF
TGTGCCAGCAGCCGTACCAGGGGGCTCGGCTACACCTTC
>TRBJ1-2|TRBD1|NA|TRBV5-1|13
CASSGQGGNGYTF
TGCGCCAGCAGCGGACAGGGAGGAAATGGCTACACCTTC
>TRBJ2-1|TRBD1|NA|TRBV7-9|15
CASRTPGQGVNEQFF
TGTGCCAGCAGAACCCCGGGACAGGGAGTCAATGAGCAGTTCTTC
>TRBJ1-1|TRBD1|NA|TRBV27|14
CASSVGQLNTEAFF
TGTGCCAGCAGTGTGGGACAGTTGAACACTGAAGCTTTCTTT
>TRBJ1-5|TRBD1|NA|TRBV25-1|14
CASRRTGVNQPQHF
TGTGCCAGCAGGCGGACAGGTGTCAATCAGCCCCAGCATTTT
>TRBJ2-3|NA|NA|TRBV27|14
CASSPQGLTDTQYF
TGTGCCAGCAGTCCACAGGGTTTGACAGATACGCAGTATTTT
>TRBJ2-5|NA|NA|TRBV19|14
CASSIVAREETQYF
TGTGCCAGTAGTATAGTGGCCAGGGAAGAGACCCAGTACTTC
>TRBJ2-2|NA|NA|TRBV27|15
CASSIRGSNTGELFF
TGTGCCAGCAGTATACGAGGGTCGAACACCGGGGAGCTGTTTTTT
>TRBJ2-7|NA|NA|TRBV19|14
CASSALTSSYEQYF
TGTGCCAGTAGCGCTCTCACCAGCTCCTACGAGCAGTACTTC
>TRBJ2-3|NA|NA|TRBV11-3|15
CASSLGLGSTDTQYF
TGTGCCAGCAGCTTAGGGTTAGGGTCCACAGATACGCAGTATTTT
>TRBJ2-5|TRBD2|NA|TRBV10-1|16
CASSRSSGAYQETQYF
TGCGCCAGCAGTCGTTCTAGCGGGGCCTACCAAGAGACCCAGTACTTC
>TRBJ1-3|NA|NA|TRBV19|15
CASSTTGYSGNTIYF
TGTGCCAGTAGTACTACAGGCTACTCTGGAAACACCATATATTTT
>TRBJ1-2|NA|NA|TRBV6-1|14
CASSEAGENYGYTF
TGTGCCAGCAGTGAAGCTGGCGAGAACTATGGCTACACCTTC
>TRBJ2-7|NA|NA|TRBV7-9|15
CASSLVSRGTYEQYF
TGTGCCAGCAGCTTAGTATCCCGGGGAACCTACGAGCAGTACTTC
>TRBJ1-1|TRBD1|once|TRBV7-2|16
CASRIRGTGTNTEAFF
TGTGCCAGCAGGATCCGCGGGACAGGAACGAACACTGAAGCTTTCTTT
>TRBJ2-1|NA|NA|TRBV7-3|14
CASSLSDKYNEQFF
TGTGCCAGCAGCCTATCGGACAAGTACAATGAGCAGTTCTTC
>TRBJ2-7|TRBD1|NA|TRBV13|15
CASSPIGTGWNEQYF
TGTGCCAGCAGTCCAATAGGGACAGGGTGGAACGAGCAGTACTTC
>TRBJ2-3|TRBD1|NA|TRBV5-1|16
CASSLDRTGATDTQYF
TGCGCCAGCAGCTTGGACCGGACAGGGGCCACAGATACGCAGTATTTT
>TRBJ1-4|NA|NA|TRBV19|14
CASRGFGNNEKLFF
TGTGCCAGTAGGGGTTTCGGGAACAATGAAAAACTGTTTTTT
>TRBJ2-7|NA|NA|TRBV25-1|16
CASSRTLSSTPYEQYF
TGTGCCAGCAGTCGGACTTTGTCTTCAACCCCCTACGAGCAGTACTTC
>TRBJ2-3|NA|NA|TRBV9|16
CASSPRGAVLPDTQYF
TGTGCCAGCAGCCCCAGGGGAGCAGTATTACCAGATACGCAGTATTTT
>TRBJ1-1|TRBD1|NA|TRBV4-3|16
CASSRGTGVMNTEAFF
TGCGCCAGCAGCCGGGGGACAGGGGTCATGAACACTGAAGCTTTCTTT
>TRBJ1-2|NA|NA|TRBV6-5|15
CASTRRREGVYGYTF
TGTGCCAGCACCCGACGTCGGGAGGGAGTGTATGGCTACACCTTC
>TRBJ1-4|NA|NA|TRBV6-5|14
CASSLQGGGEKLFF
TGTGCCAGCAGTTTACAGGGAGGGGGTGAAAAACTGTTTTTT
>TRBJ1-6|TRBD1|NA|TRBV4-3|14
CASSLTGDNSPLHF
TGCGCCAGCAGCCTAACAGGGGATAATTCACCCCTCCACTTT
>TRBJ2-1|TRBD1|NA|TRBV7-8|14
CASSLEGQDNEQFF
TGTGCCAGCAGCTTAGAGGGACAGGACAATGAGCAGTTCTTC
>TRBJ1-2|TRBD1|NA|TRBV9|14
CASSLAGTGNGYTF
TGTGCCAGCAGCCTCGCCGGGACAGGGAATGGCTACACCTTC
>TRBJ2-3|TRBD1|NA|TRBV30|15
CAWSLQTGPTDTQYF
TGTGCCTGGAGTTTGCAGACAGGGCCTACAGATACGCAGTATTTT
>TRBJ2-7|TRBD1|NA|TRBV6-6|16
CASSTSDRGPSLEQYF
TGTGCCAGCAGTACCTCGGACAGGGGGCCATCTCTCGAGCAGTACTTC
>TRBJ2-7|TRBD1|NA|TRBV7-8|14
CASSLLGQGYEQYF
TGCGCCAGCAGCTTATTGGGACAGGGGTACGAGCAGTACTTC
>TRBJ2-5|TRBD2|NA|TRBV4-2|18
CASSQRLAGGGHQETQYF
TGTGCCAGCAGCCAAAGACTAGCGGGGGGGGGACACCAAGAGACCCAGTACTTC
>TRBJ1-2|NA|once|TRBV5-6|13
CASSLVLGGGYTF
TGTGCCAGCAGCTTGGTACTGGGGGGTGGCTACACCTTC
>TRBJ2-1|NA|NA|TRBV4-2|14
CASSQDNSYNEQFF
TGTGCCAGCAGCCAAGATAACTCCTACAATGAGCAGTTCTTC
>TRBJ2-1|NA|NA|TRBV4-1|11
CASSQDEEQFF
TGCGCCAGCAGCCAGGACGAAGAGCAGTTCTTC
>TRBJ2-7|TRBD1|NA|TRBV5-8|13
CASSRTGPYEQYF
TGTGCCAGCAGCCGGACAGGGCCCTACGAGCAGTACTTC
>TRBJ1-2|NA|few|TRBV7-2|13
CASSLDGAYGYTF
TGTGCCAGCAGCTTAGATGGGGCGTATGGCTACACCTTC
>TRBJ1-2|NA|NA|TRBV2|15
CASSEATGHGYGYTF
TGTGCCAGCAGTGAAGCCACGGGACACGGATATGGCTACACCTTC
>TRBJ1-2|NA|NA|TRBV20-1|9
CSGPCGYAF
TGCAGTGGTCCCTGTGGCTACGCCTTC
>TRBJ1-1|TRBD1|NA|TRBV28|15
CASSPPGQGAAEAFF
TGTGCCAGCAGTCCCCCCGGACAGGGGGCCGCTGAAGCTTTCTTT
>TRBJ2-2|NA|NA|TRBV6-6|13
CASSYGVTGELFF
TGTGCCAGCAGTTACGGGGTTACCGGGGAGCTGTTTTTT
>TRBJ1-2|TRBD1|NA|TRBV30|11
CAWRGGPGYTF
TGTGCCTGGAGAGGGGGCCCTGGCTACACCTTC
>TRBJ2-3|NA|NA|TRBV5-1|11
CASSLKDTQYF
TGCGCCAGCAGCTTGAAAGATACGCAGTATTTT
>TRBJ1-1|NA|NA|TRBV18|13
CASSPEQDTEAFF
TGTGCCAGCTCACCAGAACAGGACACTGAAGCTTTCTTT
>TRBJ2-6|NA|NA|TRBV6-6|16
CASSLFAGSGANVLTF
TGTGCCAGCAGTTTGTTCGCGGGCTCTGGGGCCAACGTCCTGACTTTC
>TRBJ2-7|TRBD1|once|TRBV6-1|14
CASSGTGVSYEQYF
TGTGCCAGCAGTGGGACAGGGGTCTCCTACGAGCAGTACTTC